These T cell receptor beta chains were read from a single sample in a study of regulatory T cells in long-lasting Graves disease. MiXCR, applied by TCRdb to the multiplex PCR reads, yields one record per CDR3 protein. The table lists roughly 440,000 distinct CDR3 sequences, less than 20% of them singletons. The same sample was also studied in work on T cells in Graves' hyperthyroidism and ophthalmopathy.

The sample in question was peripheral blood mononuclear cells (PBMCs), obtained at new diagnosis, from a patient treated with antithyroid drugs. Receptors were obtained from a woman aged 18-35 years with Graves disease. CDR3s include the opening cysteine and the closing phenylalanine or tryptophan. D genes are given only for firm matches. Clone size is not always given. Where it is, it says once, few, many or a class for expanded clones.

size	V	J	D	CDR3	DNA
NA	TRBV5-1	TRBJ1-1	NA	CASSLGSRLIAEAFF	TGCGCCAGCAGCTTGGGTTCACGGCTGATCGCTGAAGCTTTCTTT
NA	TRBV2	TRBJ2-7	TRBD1	CASSKTPRTGKIEQYF	TGTGCCAGCAGCAAAACCCCCCGGACAGGGAAAATCGAGCAGTACTTC
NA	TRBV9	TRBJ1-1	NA	CASSGTDKKAFF	TGTGCCAGCAGCGGGACAGATAAAAAAGCTTTCTTT
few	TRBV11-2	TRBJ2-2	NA	CASSPVGGAAGELFF	TGTGCCAGCAGCCCAGTCGGAGGGGCGGCCGGGGAGCTGTTTTTT
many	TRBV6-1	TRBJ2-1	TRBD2	CASPVNLPRGTSSYNEQFF	TGTGCCAGCCCCGTCAATCTCCCTCGGGGGACTAGCTCCTACAATGAGCAGTTCTTC
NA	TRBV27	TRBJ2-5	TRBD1	CASSTTGGSPQETQYF	TGTGCCAGTAGCACGACAGGGGGGTCCCCCCAAGAGACCCAGTACTTC
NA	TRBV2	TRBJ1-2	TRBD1	CASSERTGAIYGYTF	TGTGCCAGCAGTGAAAGGACAGGAGCTATCTATGGCTACACCTTC
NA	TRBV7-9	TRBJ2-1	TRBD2	CASSLVAGSNEQFF	TGTGCCAGCAGCTTGGTAGCGGGATCCAATGAGCAGTTCTTC
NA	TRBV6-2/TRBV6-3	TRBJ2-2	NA	CASRGLVGTGELFF	TGTGCCAGCAGGGGTCTGGTGGGCACCGGGGAGCTGTTTTTT
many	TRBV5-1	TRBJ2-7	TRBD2	CASSLAASGMKAQQYF	TGCGCCAGCAGCTTGGCGGCTAGCGGTATGAAGGCCCAGCAGTACTTC
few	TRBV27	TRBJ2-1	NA	CASMWTWDNYNEQFF	TGTGCCAGCATGTGGACCTGGGACAATTACAATGAGCAGTTCTTC
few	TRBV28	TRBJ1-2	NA	CASSLAGGGGDGYTF	TGTGCCAGCAGCCTAGCCGGCGGGGGAGGCGATGGCTACACCTTC
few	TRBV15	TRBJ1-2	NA	CATSRDLGIYGYTF	TGTGCCACCAGCAGAGATTTAGGGATCTATGGCTACACCTTC
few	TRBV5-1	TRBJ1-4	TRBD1	CASSSRDRGHEKLFF	TGCGCCAGCAGCTCCCGGGACAGGGGGCATGAAAAACTGTTTTTT
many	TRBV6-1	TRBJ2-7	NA	CASSGDSVVAEQYF	TGTGCCAGCAGTGGGGACTCCGTTGTGGCCGAGCAGTACTTC
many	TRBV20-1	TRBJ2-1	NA	CSARGTNEQFF	TGCAGTGCTAGAGGGACCAATGAGCAGTTCTTC
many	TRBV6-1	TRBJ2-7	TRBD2	CASGTSGRPSYEQYF	TGTGCCAGCGGGACTAGCGGGAGACCCTCCTACGAGCAGTACTTC
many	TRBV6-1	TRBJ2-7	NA	CASQQGEYEQYF	TGTGCCAGTCAACAGGGTGAATACGAGCAGTACTTC
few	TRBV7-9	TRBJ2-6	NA	CASSPPRPSGANVLTF	TGTGCCAGCAGCCCCCCTCGCCCCTCTGGGGCCAACGTCCTGACTTTC
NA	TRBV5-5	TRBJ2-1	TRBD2	CASSLDGTSVVNEQFF	TGTGCCAGCAGCTTGGACGGGACTAGCGTCGTCAATGAGCAGTTCTTC
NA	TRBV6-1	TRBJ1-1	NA	CASNPRNTEAFF	TGTGCCAGCAACCCGAGGAACACTGAAGCTTTCTTT
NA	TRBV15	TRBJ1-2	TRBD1	CATSREITGDWGYTF	TGTGCCACCAGCAGAGAAATTACAGGGGACTGGGGCTACACCTTC
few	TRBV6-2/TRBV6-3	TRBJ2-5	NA	CASSYSMAQETQYF	TGTGCCAGCAGTTACTCGATGGCACAAGAGACCCAGTACTTC
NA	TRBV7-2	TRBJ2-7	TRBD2	CASGTSGTYYEQYF	TGTGCCAGCGGGACTAGCGGGACCTACTACGAGCAGTACTTC
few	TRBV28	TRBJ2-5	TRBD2	CASSPQLAGGPWETQYF	TGTGCCAGCAGTCCACAACTAGCGGGAGGGCCTTGGGAGACCCAGTACTTC
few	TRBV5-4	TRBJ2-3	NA	CASSLREDLGTQYF	TGTGCCAGCAGCTTGAGGGAGGACCTAGGTACGCAGTATTTT
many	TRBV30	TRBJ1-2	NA	CAWSAGNPYGYTF	TGTGCCTGGAGCGCAGGGAACCCCTATGGCTACACCTTC
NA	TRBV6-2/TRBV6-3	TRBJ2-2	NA	CASRSGPPGGELFF	TGTGCCAGCCGGAGCGGACCCCCGGGCGGGGAGCTGTTTTTT
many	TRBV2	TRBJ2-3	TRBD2	CANAGDQADTQYF	TGTGCCAACGCGGGAGATCAGGCAGATACGCAGTATTTT
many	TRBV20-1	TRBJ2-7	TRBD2	CSAPGLAGVYYEQYF	TGCAGTGCCCCCGGACTAGCGGGAGTGTATTACGAGCAGTACTTC
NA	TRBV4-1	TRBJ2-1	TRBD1	CASSGTGGNEQFF	TGCGCCAGCAGCGGGACAGGGGGGAATGAGCAGTTCTTC
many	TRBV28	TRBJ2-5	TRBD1	CASSSPDRGHGTQYF	TGTGCCAGCAGTTCGCCGGACAGGGGGCACGGGACCCAGTACTTC
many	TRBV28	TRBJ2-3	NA	CASSEEVTDTQYF	TGTGCCAGCAGTGAAGAAGTGACAGATACGCAGTATTTT
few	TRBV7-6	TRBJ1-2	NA	CASSLMRERDGYTF	TGTGCCAGCAGCTTAATGAGGGAGAGAGATGGCTACACCTTC
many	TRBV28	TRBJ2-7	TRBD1	CASSATGGSEQYF	TGTGCCAGCAGTGCGACAGGGGGAAGCGAGCAGTACTTC
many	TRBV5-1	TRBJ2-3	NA	CASSLFGDRTDTQYF	TGCGCCAGCAGCTTGTTTGGCGACCGCACAGATACGCAGTATTTT
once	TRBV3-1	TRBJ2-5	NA	CASSHRNSGGETQYF	TGTGCCAGCAGCCACCGAAACTCGGGCGGGGAGACCCAGTACTTC
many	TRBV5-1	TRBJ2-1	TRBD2	CASSFNRASGRAGNEQFF	TGCGCCAGCAGCTTTAATAGGGCTAGCGGGAGGGCCGGGAATGAGCAGTTCTTC
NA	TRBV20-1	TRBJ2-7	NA	CSVSTGYEQYF	TGCAGTGTCTCAACCGGCTACGAGCAGTACTTC
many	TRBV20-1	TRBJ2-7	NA	CSASLTYEQYF	TGCAGTGCTAGCCTTACATACGAGCAGTACTTC
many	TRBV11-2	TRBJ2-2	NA	CASSSYRTGELFF	TGTGCCAGCAGCTCCTACAGAACCGGGGAGCTGTTTTTT
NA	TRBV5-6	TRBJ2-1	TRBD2	CASSSILAGPYNEQFF	TGTGCCAGCAGCTCGATTCTAGCGGGGCCCTACAATGAGCAGTTCTTC
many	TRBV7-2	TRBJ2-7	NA	CASSLEAVSYEQYF	TGTGCCAGCAGCTTAGAGGCAGTTTCCTACGAGCAGTACTTC
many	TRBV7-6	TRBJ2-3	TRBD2	CASSQTSGGTDTQYF	TGTGCCAGCAGCCAGACTAGCGGGGGCACAGATACGCAGTATTTT
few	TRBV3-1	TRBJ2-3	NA	CASSLIRAGADTQYF	TGTGCCAGCAGCCTTATACGGGCGGGCGCAGATACGCAGTATTTT
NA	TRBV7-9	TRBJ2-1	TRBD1	CASSSIDPGQGAGWYNEQFF	TGTGCCAGCAGCTCCATCGACCCGGGACAGGGCGCTGGGTGGTACAATGAGCAGTTCTTC
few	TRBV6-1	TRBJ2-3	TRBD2	CASSSYSSGRGLDTQYF	TGTGCCAGCAGCTCTTACTCTAGCGGGAGGGGGTTGGATACGCAGTATTTT
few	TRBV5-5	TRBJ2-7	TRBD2	CASSSSGSALSYEQYF	TGTGCCAGCAGCTCCAGCGGGAGTGCACTCTCCTACGAGCAGTACTTC
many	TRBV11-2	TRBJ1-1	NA	CASSLDLAGRAMNTEAFF	TGTGCCAGCAGCTTAGATCTAGCAGGCAGGGCCATGAACACTGAAGCTTTCTTT
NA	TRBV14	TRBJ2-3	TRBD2	CASSQDWASGSGTQYF	TGTGCCAGCAGCCAAGACTGGGCTAGCGGGAGTGGGACGCAGTATTTT
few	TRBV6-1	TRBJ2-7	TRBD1	CASALGQGDINTAMVEQYF	TGTGCCAGCGCCCTGGGACAGGGTGACATAAATACGGCGATGGTCGAGCAGTACTTC
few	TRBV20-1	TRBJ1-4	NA	CSASPNTTVNEKLFF	TGCAGTGCTAGCCCCAACACGACAGTAAATGAAAAACTGTTTTTT